This entry features one T cell receptor beta chain sequence. Its antigen is still unknown. The CDR3 is 15 residues long. Per the germline V gene, CDR1 is KGHSH and CDR2 is LQKENI. V lost 0 bases, J lost 8 bases, and 16 bases lay in between. Specified time point: blood 4 weeks post-SBRT, at nephrectomy. Noted treatment: 15 Gy SBRT to primary tumor, nephrectomy 4 weeks later. The data were obtained in a study of radiation and T cells in renal cell carcinoma. Study conclusions and caveats: Pretreatment tumor biopsies were lacking, so baseline clonotypes are unknown. From baseline, blood top tumor clonotypes peaked at 2 weeks post-radiation.

Libraries were prepared by immunoSEQ multiplex PCR; TCRdb keeps only in-frame clonotypes and omits some of them. The sample has approximately 29,000 clones, about 85% seen once. The input for sequencing was blood, taken from a patient whose treatment included radiotherapy and nephrectomy. The TCR comes from a man in his 60s with renal cell carcinoma. The chain recombines TRBV18 with TRBJ1-2; tentative D call: TRBD1 (5 bases). DNA for the CDR3: TGTGCCAGCTCACCACCGCTCCAGGGCTTGAGCGGCTACACCTTC. This codes for CASSPPLQGLSGYTF.